The clone carrying this T cell receptor beta chain was counted a single time. These data belong to a study of regulatory T cells in long-lasting Graves disease. Time point noted: persistent/refractory GD, antithyroid drugs over 5 years with positive TRAb. RNA extracted from PBMCs served as the sequencing template. A roughly 10-milliliter sample of peripheral blood was drawn into EDTA tubes. Germline CDR1 DFQATT, CDR2 SNEGSKA (reference sequence). The CDR3 consists of 14 residues. V was shortened by 6 bases and J by 0 bases, with 12 bases between the two germline ends. With iRepertoire HTBI primers and Arm-PCR of CDR3 regions, TCR beta libraries were built. TCRdb ran MiXCR on the multiplex PCR reads and lists one entry per CDR3 protein. The profile shows about 660,000 distinct CDR3 sequences, around 30% of them singletons.

The gene calls are TRBV20-1 and TRBJ1-3; D call uncertain. The TCR comes from a female donor with Graves disease. The material sequenced was peripheral blood mononuclear cells (PBMCs), taken when the disease was refractory, from a patient treated with antithyroid drugs. The CDR3 here is CSAEHPNSGNTIYF. CDR3 sequence (DNA): TGCAGTGCCGAGCATCCGAACTCTGGAAACACCATATATTTT.